The 8 T cell receptor beta chains presented below share a single source sample, sequenced in a study of T cells in Graves' hyperthyroidism and ophthalmopathy. RNA transcripts yielded amplified TCR beta CDR3 regions. HTBI primers were used for first-round RT-PCR of the TCR CDR3. Each CDR3 protein gets one entry after TCRdb re-called the multiplex PCR reads with MiXCR. Here the sample spans a few hundred thousand distinct CDR3 sequences, approximately 14% being singletons. Source material: blood. Every receptor here comes from a woman aged 18-35 years with Graves' hyperthyroidism.

The chain employs TRBV7-2 and TRBJ2-7; 16 bases align to TRBD2. The CDR3 totals 18 residues. Germline V CDR1 and CDR2: SGHTA, FQGNSA. V was pared by 0 bases and J by 0 bases, with 2 bases of the junction left unmatched. CDR3 in amino acids: CASSLAGLAGGSSYEQYF. Here the CDR3 DNA reads TGTGCCAGCAGCTTAGCGGGACTAGCGGGAGGGAGCTCCTACGAGCAGTACTTC.

This clonotype was detected ten times or more. The rearrangement uses TRBV6-4 and TRBJ2-3; D gene uncertain. The CDR3 length is 14 residues. The V end was cut by 2 bases, the J end by 0 bases, with 6 bases between. Germline CDR1 reads MRHNA; CDR2 reads SNTAGT. Written as DNA, the CDR3 is TGTGCCAGCAGTGACGAAGACAGCACAGATACGCAGTATTTT. Translating it yields CASSDEDSTDTQYF.

This clonotype was found many times. V gene TRBV6-1 combines with J gene TRBJ1-5; maybe TRBD1 (6 bases). This CDR3 comprises 14 residues. The V gene lost 8 bases and the J gene lost 6 bases, with 17 bases spanning the gap. CDR1 and CDR2 from the germline V gene are MNHNS and SASEGT. The CDR3 DNA follows: TGTGCCAGCTGGACACCGGGGGGCGGTCAGCCCCAGCATTTT. Translated: CASWTPGGGQPQHF.

The V gene is TRBV20-1, the J gene TRBJ1-2; 7 bases fit TRBD1. The CDR3 runs to 15 residues. Trimming at V came to 0 bases and at J to 8 bases, leaving 12 bases not matched to a gene. Germline V gene data show CDR1 as DFQATT and CDR2 as SNEGSKA (reference sequence). The CDR3 region is CSARDIRDSRRGYTF. CDR3 bases: TGCAGTGCTAGAGATATCAGGGACAGCAGAAGGGGCTACACCTTC.

This clonotype was seen ten or more times. This chain links TRBV11-2 with TRBJ1-3; D is unresolved. This CDR3 contains 15 residues. Germline-derived CDR1 and CDR2 are SGHAT and FQNNGV. Trimming left V 1 base short and J 0 bases short, with 7 bases between. The CDR3 nucleotides are TGTGCCAGCAGCTTAGGGGGTTACTCTGGAAACACCATATATTTT. It translates to CASSLGGYSGNTIYF.

This clonotype was counted ten times or more. The V and J genes are TRBV7-2 and TRBJ2-3, with TRBD2 as a possible D gene (6 bases). This CDR3 spans 12 amino acids. V lost 5 bases, J lost 5 bases, and 8 bases lay in between. Per germline, CDR1 SGHTA and CDR2 FQGNSA. As DNA, the CDR3 is TGTGCCAGCAGCCGCGGGATAGATACGCAGTATTTT. Translation gives CASSRGIDTQYF.

The J gene is TRBJ2-7, the V gene TRBV7-8; D gene unclear. This CDR3 spans 15 amino acids. Germline V gene sequence: CDR1 SGHVS, CDR2 FQNEAQ. The germline V and J ends were trimmed by 6 bases and 1 base, with 16 bases remaining between them. In DNA, the CDR3 is TGTGCCAGCAGTCTCGAGCCAACCGTTTCCTACGAGCAGTACTTC. Protein: CASSLEPTVSYEQYF.

DNA of the CDR3: TGCGCCAGCAGCCTACGGGACAGGGCCCACGAGCAGTACTTC. Translating it yields CASSLRDRAHEQYF. The rearrangement links TRBV5-1 to TRBJ2-7; 9 bases are a match to TRBD1. J gave up 5 bases and V 4 bases, and 7 bases lay outside the gene matches. From germline, CDR1 is SGHRS and CDR2 YFSETQ. The CDR3 has 14 residues.